This TCR beta chain was retrieved from a study of T cell changes during pregnancy in multiple sclerosis. Using immunoSEQ multiplex PCR, the repertoire was profiled, and TCRdb retains in-frame clones only, with some absent. The sample contains approximately 25,000 clones, around nine tenths of which appear only once. This TCR was sampled from a female donor in good health, enrolled as a control in a pregnancy study. Sequenced here: CD4+ T cells from peripheral blood mononuclear cells, sampled in the first trimester of pregnancy.

CDR3 sequence reads: CASSAIAGGELFF. DNA for the CDR3: TGTGCCAGCAGTGCCATAGCTGGCGGGGAGCTGTTTTTT. This chain joins TRBV6-4 and TRBJ2-2; no definite D call. From germline, CDR1 is MRHNA and CDR2 SNTAGT. The V gene lost 4 bases and the J gene lost 7 bases, with 10 bases spanning the gap. The CDR3 is 13 residues long.